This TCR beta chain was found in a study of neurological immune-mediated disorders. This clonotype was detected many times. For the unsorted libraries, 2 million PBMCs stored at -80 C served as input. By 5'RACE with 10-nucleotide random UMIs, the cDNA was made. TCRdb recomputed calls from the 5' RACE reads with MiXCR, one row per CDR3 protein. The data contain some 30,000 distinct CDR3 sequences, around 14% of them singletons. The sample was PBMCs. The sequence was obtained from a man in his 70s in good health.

Here the CDR3 DNA reads TGTGCCAGCAGCCTCAGACAGACTACACGACGGCTGGCCAAAAACATTCAGTACTTC. The encoded protein is CASSLRQTTRRLAKNIQYF. J is TRBJ2-4 and V is TRBV12-3 or TRBV12-4; D possibly matches TRBD1 or TRBD2 (5 bases each). The V gene lost 6 bases and the J gene lost 1 base, with 25 bases spanning the gap. The CDR3 length is 19 residues.